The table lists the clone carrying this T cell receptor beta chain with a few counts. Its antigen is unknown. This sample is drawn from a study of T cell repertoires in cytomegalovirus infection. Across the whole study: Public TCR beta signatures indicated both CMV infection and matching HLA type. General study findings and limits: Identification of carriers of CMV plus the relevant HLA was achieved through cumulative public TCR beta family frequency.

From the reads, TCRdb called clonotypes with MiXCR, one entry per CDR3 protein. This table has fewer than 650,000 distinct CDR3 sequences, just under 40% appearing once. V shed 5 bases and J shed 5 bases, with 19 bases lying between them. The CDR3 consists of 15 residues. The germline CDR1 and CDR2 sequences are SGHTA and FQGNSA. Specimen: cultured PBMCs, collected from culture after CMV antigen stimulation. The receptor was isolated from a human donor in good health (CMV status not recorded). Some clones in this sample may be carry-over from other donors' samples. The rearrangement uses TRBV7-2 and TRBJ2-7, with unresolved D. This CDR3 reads CASSRLARGIHEQYF. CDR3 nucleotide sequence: TGTGCCAGCAGCCGATTAGCCCGCGGTATCCACGAGCAGTACTTC.